This entry lists 9 T cell receptor beta chains sequenced from one sample in a study of cytomegalovirus exposure and HLA in healthy donors. PCR used 60 Vbeta primers and 13 Jbeta primers. Sequencing used immunoSEQ multiplex PCR; TCRdb keeps in-frame clones, though not all of them. Here the sample spans approximately 120,000 clones, 70% to 90% being singletons. The specimen sequenced was PBMCs. The receptor source for this set is a man in his late teens or twenties in good health and CMV-seropositive.

This rearrangement joins TRBV18 to TRBJ1-2; D ambiguous. Germline V gene lookup returns CDR1 KGHSH and CDR2 LQKENI. This CDR3 has 15 amino acids. V was clipped by 0 bases and J by 6 bases, with 14 bases between them. The CDR3 spells CASSPPAGGRDGYTF. For the CDR3, the DNA is TGTGCCAGCTCACCACCGGCAGGAGGGCGCGATGGCTACACCTTC.

This clone appeared a single time. The gene calls are TRBV10-1 and TRBJ2-1; 8 bases match TRBD1. Germline V gene data show CDR1 as WNHNN and CDR2 as SYGVQD (reference sequence). The J segment lost 7 bases and the V segment lost 5 bases, leaving 7 bases of the junction unmatched. The CDR3 sequence is 14 residues long. The DNA of the CDR3 is TGCGCCAGCAGTCCTCGGACAGGGAAAAATGAGCAGTTCTTC. Protein: CASSPRTGKNEQFF.

The table lists this clone with many counts. J is TRBJ2-7 and V is TRBV4-1; perhaps TRBD2 as D (6 bases). Trimming removed 0 bases at V and 7 bases at J, with 16 bases between. Germline assignment: CDR1 MGHRA and CDR2 YSYEKL. The CDR3 spans 15 residues. The CDR3 DNA is TGCGCCAGCAGCCAAGAAGGGGCGGTTGGGGGGGAGCAGTACTTC. This codes for CASSQEGAVGGEQYF.

DNA of the CDR3: TGTGCCAGCATCCACCGGGACAGGGGAATGTATGGCTACACCTTC. This codes for CASIHRDRGMYGYTF. The chain carries TRBV5-4 and TRBJ1-2, with TRBD1 matching 10 bases. Germline assignment: CDR1 SGHNT and CDR2 YYREEE (reference sequence). The V segment lost 6 bases and the J segment 5 bases; nucleotides outside the gene matches: 10. This CDR3 spans 15 amino acids.

The V and J genes are TRBV11-2 and TRBJ1-1; a weak D match, TRBD1 (5 bases). Looked up from germline, CDR1 is SGHAT and CDR2 is FQNNGV. The length of the CDR3 is 13 residues. Trimming left V 4 bases short and J 5 bases short, with 11 bases between. The CDR3 DNA follows: TGTGCCAGCAGCTCCGACGGGGGGACTGAAGCTTTCTTT. This translates into CASSSDGGTEAFF. Filled out from reference TRBV11-2 and TRBJ1-1, the complete variable domain reads EAGVAQSPRYKIIEKRQSVAFWCNPISGHATLYWYQQILGQGPKLLIQFQNNGVVDDSQLPKDRFSAERLKGVDSTLKIQPAKLEDSAVYLCASSSDGGTEAFFGQGTRLTVV.

This rearrangement joins TRBV7-9 to TRBJ1-5; 7 bases are a match to TRBD1. The CDR3 loop spans 15 amino acids. Germline CDR1 and CDR2: SEHNR and FQNEAQ (reference sequence). The trim removed 4 bases at V and 5 bases at J, leaving 8 bases unmatched. CDR3 nucleotides: TGTGCCAGCAGCTCCCTCACAGGGGTCCATCAGCCCCAGCATTTT. This sequence encodes CASSSLTGVHQPQHF.

The chain uses TRBV27 and TRBJ2-1, with TRBD1 matching 8 bases. The CDR3 sequence is 18 residues long. Germline V gene lookup returns CDR1 MNHEY and CDR2 SMNVEV (reference sequence). The V gene end was trimmed by 5 bases and the J gene end by 3 bases; junction bases not matched to a gene: 15. CDR3 nucleotides: TGTGCCAGCAGTCCTCACCTCAGGGGGCATCGGGACTACAATGAGCAGTTCTTC. Amino acids: CASSPHLRGHRDYNEQFF.

The chain couples TRBV11-2 to TRBJ2-5; the D gene is possibly TRBD1 (6 bases). The length of the CDR3 is 18 residues. CDR1 and CDR2 from the germline V gene are SGHAT and FQNNGV. The V and J ends lost 2 bases and 5 bases respectively, with 24 bases between them. As DNA, the CDR3 is TGTGCCAGCAGCTTAATCGATGTAGGGGGAGCCGGACGGGAGACCCAGTACTTC. Translated: CASSLIDVGGAGRETQYF.

The CDR3, as DNA: TGTGCCAGCAGTTGGGACAGGGGGACTGAAGCTTTCTTT. It codes for CASSWDRGTEAFF. V usage is TRBV2 and J usage is TRBJ1-1; 11 bases align to TRBD1. CDR1 is SNHLY, CDR2 FYNNEI, per germline. V was clipped by 5 bases and J by 5 bases; unmatched bases: 1. The CDR3 consists of 13 residues.